Given below is one T cell receptor (beta chain) in context. Its specificity is not known. The primer mix had 60 Vbeta and 13 Jbeta primers. The table came from immunoSEQ multiplex PCR; TCRdb's copy has only in-frame clones and leaves some out. The repertoire holds approximately 150,000 clones, about two thirds seen once, with 2% to 2.5% in the top ten. The entry originates in a study of cytomegalovirus exposure and HLA in healthy donors. Regarding the study as a whole: Researchers catalogued roughly 170 TCR beta chains as cytomegalovirus-associated.

CDR1 is MDHEN and CDR2 is SYDVKM in the germline V gene. The V end was cut by 3 bases, the J end by 11 bases, with 16 bases between. The CDR3 loop spans 13 amino acids. Input material: PBMCs. The chain combines TRBV28 with TRBJ2-5, with D perhaps matching TRBD2 (5 bases). The sequence derives from a man aged 40-49 years in good health and CMV-seronegative. This CDR3 is CASSFYRGTEQYF. The CDR3 bases are TGTGCCAGCAGTTTTTATCGGGGAACTGAGCAGTACTTC.